The next 26 T cell receptor beta chains were all read from a single sample in a study of T-cell memory formation after mild COVID-19. TCRdb analysed the 5' RACE reads with MiXCR anew, one entry per CDR3 protein. The table has 350,000 to 450,000 distinct CDR3 sequences, approximately 29% seen once; the top ten hold about 14%. Specimen: PBMCs or a T cell subset sorted from them (not recorded which). These receptors were collected from an adult woman who had mild COVID-19 (a few samples of this study predate the infection). Cell type and time point are not known.

The V and J genes are TRBV7-9 and TRBJ2-3, with 11 bases that match TRBD2. Germline V lookup: CDR1 SEHNR, CDR2 FQNEAQ (reference sequence). The ends lost 5 bases at V and 8 bases at J; junction bases unmatched: 12. The CDR3 has 16 residues. In DNA form, the CDR3 reads TGTGCCAGCAGCGCGCCAGGGACTAGCGGTTCGGGTACGCAGTATTTT. Amino acids: CASSAPGTSGSGTQYF.

This clonotype showed up just a few times. The gene calls are TRBV7-2 and TRBJ2-5; possible D gene TRBD2, 5 bases. The CDR3 totals 14 residues. The V gene's germline CDR1 is SGHTA and CDR2 FQGNSA. Trimming removed 1 base at V and 5 bases at J, with 11 bases between. In nucleotides, the CDR3 is TGTGCCAGCAGCTTAGATTTTCGAGGGGAGACCCAGTACTTC. Protein: CASSLDFRGETQYF.

The chain carries TRBV20-1 and TRBJ1-1, with a tentative D call TRBD1 (5 bases). Trimming removed 1 base from V and 5 bases from J, with 11 bases in between. Germline assignment: CDR1 DFQATT and CDR2 SNEGSKA (reference sequence). The CDR3 loop spans 13 amino acids. CDR3 in amino acids: CSARAGGRTEAFF. The CDR3, as DNA: TGCAGTGCTAGAGCTGGGGGGAGGACTGAAGCTTTCTTT.

This clonotype was seen more than once but under ten times. The J gene is TRBJ2-3, the V gene TRBV23-1, with 11 bases aligning to TRBD1. TRBV23-1 is an ORF for which the function is uncertain. Germline trimming cut 7 bases from V and 4 bases from J; bases unmatched to any gene: 10. This CDR3 has 16 amino acids. Written as DNA, the CDR3 is TGCGCCAGCACCAGAGGACAGGGGGCCTGTGCAGATACGCAGTATTTT. It is translated as CASTRGQGACADTQYF.

V is TRBV24-1 and J is TRBJ2-1; D tentatively fits TRBD1 or TRBD2 (7 bases each). V shed 2 bases and J shed 11 bases, with 21 bases lying between them. The CDR3 runs to 16 residues. Germline CDR1 KGHDR, CDR2 SFDVKD. The CDR3 DNA sequence: TGTGCCACCAGTGATTACACCGGGACAGCGGGACAACAGCAGTTCTTC. Translating gives CATSDYTGTAGQQQFF.

This clonotype showed up just a few times. The chain has TRBV1 and TRBJ1-3; the table's D call TRBD1 went unverified against the DNA. TRBV1 represents a pseudogene. The CDR3 extends over 16 amino acids. The CDR3 DNA sequence: TGCACCAGCAGCCAAGGCCGGGACAGCTCTGGAAACACCATATATTTT. As protein: CTSSQGRDSSGNTIYF.

This clonotype appeared many times. The V and J genes are TRBV20-1 and TRBJ1-4; TRBD1 might be the D (5 bases). V lost 6 bases, J lost 3 bases, and 20 bases lay in between. Germline lookup yields CDR1 DFQATT and CDR2 SNEGSKA (reference sequence). This CDR3 is 16 amino acids long. DNA of the CDR3: TGCAGTGCGCGATTGGGGCCGCTTGTGTCTAATGAAAAACTGTTTTTT. It specifies CSARLGPLVSNEKLFF.

The rearrangement uses TRBV7-3 and TRBJ2-7; D perhaps matches TRBD1 (6 bases). Germline assignment: CDR1 SGHTA and CDR2 FQGTGA. The CDR3 totals 15 residues. V was clipped by 5 bases and J by 5 bases, with 19 bases between them. Here the CDR3 DNA reads TGTGCCAGCAGCCGTCTAGCAGGGAGACAGGACGAGCAGTACTTC. Amino acids: CASSRLAGRQDEQYF.

V gene TRBV11-2 combines with J gene TRBJ1-6; unclear D gene. The CDR3 extends over 12 amino acids. Germline V gene data show CDR1 as SGHAT and CDR2 as FQNNGV. Trimming shortened V by 4 bases and J by 13 bases, and 11 bases separated the two germline ends. CDR3 amino acids: CASSSMAAPLHF. The CDR3 nucleotides read TGTGCCAGCAGCTCCATGGCGGCGCCCCTCCACTTT.

V and J are TRBV20-1 and TRBJ1-1, with D unresolved. Trimming left V 6 bases short and J 2 bases short, with 19 bases between. Germline V gene lookup returns CDR1 DFQATT and CDR2 SNEGSKA (reference sequence). The CDR3 loop spans 15 amino acids. CDR3 region: CSAQSVGLGNTEAFF. The CDR3 nucleotides read TGCAGTGCGCAAAGCGTAGGGTTAGGAAACACTGAAGCTTTCTTT.

The V and J genes are TRBV30 and TRBJ2-5; the D call may be TRBD1 or TRBD2 (5 bases each). Per germline, CDR1 GTSNPN and CDR2 SVGIG (reference sequence). The CDR3 contains 16 residues. The germline V and J ends were trimmed by 3 bases and 4 bases, with 21 bases remaining between them. Written as DNA, the CDR3 is TGTGCCTGGAGCGTTTCCCGGGACCCCATTAGAGAGACCCAGTACTTC. Protein: CAWSVSRDPIRETQYF.

The chain couples TRBV29-1 to TRBJ2-5, with D maybe TRBD1 (6 bases). This CDR3 has 14 residues. CDR1 and CDR2 from the germline V gene are SQVTM and ANQGSEA. V was cut by 4 bases and J by 2 bases, with 14 bases left in between. CDR3 protein: CSVAVGTRQETQYF. The DNA of the CDR3 is TGCAGCGTTGCCGTCGGGACAAGACAAGAGACCCAGTACTTC.

This clonotype was detected only a few times. CDR3 in DNA: TGTGCCAGCAGTCCCGATGGTGGATGGACAGATACGCAGTATTTT. The encoded protein is CASSPDGGWTDTQYF. V is TRBV12-3 or TRBV12-4 and J is TRBJ2-3; the D is unclear. The CDR3 is 15 amino acids. V lost 5 bases and J 3 bases, leaving 15 bases between the germline ends.

The chain uses TRBV12-3 or TRBV12-4 and TRBJ2-2; D unresolved. V was trimmed by 3 bases and J by 7 bases, leaving 6 bases between them. This CDR3 comprises 12 residues. CDR3 sequence (DNA): TGTGCCAGCAGTTTTGAAAGCGGGGAGCTGTTTTTT. Translated, it gives CASSFESGELFF.

The CDR3 sequence is CAWNPAGAYEQYF. CDR3 coding DNA: TGTGCCTGGAATCCGGCAGGGGCCTACGAGCAGTACTTC. The chain carries TRBV30 and TRBJ2-7; D may be TRBD1 (6 bases). CDR3 size: 13 residues. The germline V gene has CDR1 GTSNPN and CDR2 SVGIG (reference sequence). V was clipped by 4 bases and J by 2 bases, with 12 bases between them.

The chain carries TRBV4-3 and TRBJ1-2; TRBD1 is a possible D gene (5 bases). The ends were cut back, 4 bases at V and 2 bases at J, with 14 bases in the middle. The CDR3 is made up of 15 amino acids. Germline CDR1 LGHNA, CDR2 YSLEER. CDR3 DNA: TGCGCCAGCAGCCGTCTCGTGGGGGGAAACTATGGCTACACCTTC. The encoded protein is CASSRLVGGNYGYTF.

This chain connects TRBV24-1 to TRBJ2-5; 9 bases agree with TRBD1. Germline assignment: CDR1 KGHDR and CDR2 SFDVKD. This CDR3 has 15 amino acids. Trimming at V came to 5 bases and at J to 5 bases, leaving 8 bases not matched to a gene. CDR3 residues: CATSVRYGTGETQYF. DNA for the CDR3: TGTGCCACCAGTGTAAGATACGGGACAGGGGAGACCCAGTACTTC.

This clonotype has a handful of counts. The chain uses TRBV5-1 and TRBJ2-5; 8 bases align to TRBD1. The trim removed 0 bases at V and 5 bases at J, leaving 6 bases unmatched. The CDR3 runs 15 residues. Looked up from germline, CDR1 is SGHRS and CDR2 is YFSETQ. The CDR3 DNA reads as TGCGCCAGCAGCTTGGGCGGCCAGGGGGCCGAGACCCAGTACTTC. It yields the protein CASSLGGQGAETQYF. The full variable domain, in which reference TRBV5-1 and TRBJ2-5 provide the parts outside the CDR3, is KAGVTQTPRYLIKTRGQQVTLSCSPISGHRSVSWYQQTPGQGLQFLFEYFSETQRNKGNFPGRFSGRQFSNSRSEMNVSTLELGDSALYLCASSLGGQGAETQYFGPGTRLLVL.

The rearrangement joins TRBV11-3 to TRBJ2-3; the match to TRBD1 covers 9 bases. The CDR3 sequence is 16 residues long. The V gene end was trimmed by 5 bases and the J gene end by 4 bases; junction bases not matched to a gene: 10. Germline V lookup: CDR1 SGHNT, CDR2 YENEEA. The CDR3 DNA reads TGTGCCAGCAGCCTTCTTGGGACAGGGTGGGCAGATACGCAGTATTTT. Translation: CASSLLGTGWADTQYF.

The sample holds a few counts of this clonotype. The CDR3 DNA follows: TGTGCCAGCAGTTTAGGTATATGGGCTAGCATGAGCTCCTACAATGAGCAGTTCTTC. The encoded protein is CASSLGIWASMSSYNEQFF. This chain links TRBV12-3 or TRBV12-4 with TRBJ2-1, with a weak D call TRBD2 (5 bases). The CDR3 is 19 residues long. Between the trimmed V and J ends, which lost 1 base and 0 bases, there was a span of 19 bases.

This clonotype has more than one count but fewer than ten. This chain connects TRBV7-2 to TRBJ2-7; D is ambiguous. Trimming cost V 5 bases and J 0 bases, with 11 bases left between them. This CDR3 comprises 14 residues. Germline V lookup: CDR1 SGHTA, CDR2 FQGNSA. CDR3 nucleotides: TGTGCCAGCAGCCGTACTATTAGCTCCTACGAGCAGTACTTC. It yields the protein CASSRTISSYEQYF. The variable domain in full, with the rest retrieved from reference TRBV7-2 and TRBJ2-7, is GAGVSQSPSNKVTEKGKDVELRCDPISGHTALYWYRQSLGQGLEFLIYFQGNSAPDKSGLPSDRFSAERTGGSVSTLTIQRTQQEDSAVYLCASSRTISSYEQYFGPGTRLTVT.

This clonotype was seen a handful of times. The CDR3 region is CASSLPGTYNEQFF. The CDR3 DNA reads as TGTGCCAGCAGCTTACCGGGAACCTACAATGAGCAGTTCTTC. The V gene is TRBV7-2, the J gene TRBJ2-1, with D possibly matching TRBD2 (5 bases). V dropped 2 bases and J dropped 2 bases, with 7 bases sitting between them. The CDR3 is 14 amino acids. Germline CDR1 reads SGHTA; CDR2 reads FQGNSA.

This clonotype showed up just a few times. The genes are TRBV7-6 and TRBJ2-1; 7 bases align to TRBD2. CDR1 and CDR2 from the germline V gene are SGHVS and FNYEAQ. This CDR3 is 16 amino acids long. V shed 3 bases and J 2 bases; nucleotides not matched to a gene: 7. The CDR3 spells CASSFGGGSPYNEQFF. In nucleotides, the CDR3 is TGTGCCAGCAGCTTCGGGGGAGGGAGTCCCTACAATGAGCAGTTCTTC.

This chain links TRBV20-1 with TRBJ2-1, with TRBD2 matching over 12 bases. The germline gives CDR1 DFQATT, CDR2 SNEGSKA (reference sequence). With 5 bases clipped from V and 5 bases from J, the junction kept 13 bases outside the gene matches. CDR3 length: 17 residues. The CDR3 protein is CSALPWTSGVLDNEQFF. As DNA, the CDR3 is TGCAGTGCTCTGCCTTGGACTAGCGGGGTGTTGGACAATGAGCAGTTCTTC.

V and J are TRBV5-1 and TRBJ2-4, with 7 bases matching TRBD1. The length of the CDR3 is 16 residues. The germline V gene has CDR1 SGHRS and CDR2 YFSETQ. Trimming took 4 bases from V and 0 from J; bases not matched to a gene: 7. CDR3 DNA sequence: TGCGCCAGCAGCCAATGGACAGGCCTAGCCAAAAACATTCAGTACTTC. It encodes CASSQWTGLAKNIQYF.

This clonotype was recorded a few times. The chain uses TRBV5-1 and TRBJ2-7, with D possibly called TRBD1 or TRBD2 (6 bases each). The V gene lost 0 bases and the J gene lost 7 bases, with 14 bases spanning the gap. This CDR3 is 14 amino acids long. Per germline, CDR1 SGHRS and CDR2 YFSETQ. This CDR3 reads CASSLDWGAKEQYF. The CDR3 coding sequence is TGCGCCAGCAGCTTGGACTGGGGGGCGAAAGAGCAGTACTTC.